A selection of T cell receptor beta chains follows, all from one sample in a study of T cell responses to AZD1222 COVID-19 vaccine. Sequencing used immunoSEQ multiplex PCR; TCRdb keeps in-frame clones, though not all of them. Of approximately 100,000 clones listed, roughly 87% are singletons. This material consisted of peripheral blood, taken on day 0 of AZD1222 vaccination. The receptors stem from an adult in good health. The CDR3 runs from the conserved cysteine through the conserved F or W. D genes are given only for firm matches. Expanded clones get a size class; other rows say once, few or many, or leave the size out.

>-|-|TRBJ1-6|TRBV6-5
TGTGCCAGCAGTAGGGACAATTTAAATTCACCCCTCCACTTT
CASSRDNLNSPLHF
>-|-|TRBJ1-5|TRBV19
TGTGCCAGTAGTATGAGTTGGGGCTCGGAGCAGCCCCAGCATTTT
CASSMSWGSEQPQHF
>-|-|TRBJ1-5|TRBV9
TGTGCCAGCAGCGCGACGGGTGGTGGCAATCAGCCCCAGCATTTT
CASSATGGGNQPQHF
>-|-|TRBJ2-7|TRBV5-1
TGCGCCAGCAGCCCGGGACTTTCCTACGAGCAGTACTTC
CASSPGLSYEQYF
>-|-|TRBJ1-5|TRBV3-1/TRBV3-2
TGTGCCAGCAGCCAAGGGGGGGCGCATCAGCCCCAGCATTTT
CASSQGGAHQPQHF
>-|-|TRBJ2-1|TRBV23-1
TGCGCCAGCAGTCAATTGGGCCGACCCAGCTCCTACAATGAGCAGTTCTTC
CASSQLGRPSSYNEQFF
>-|-|TRBJ1-5|TRBV18
TGTGCCAGCTCACCAGACACCCAAGGGCCCCAGCATTTT
CASSPDTQGPQHF
>-|-|TRBJ2-7|TRBV7-2
TGTGCCAGCAGCCTCGAGGGCCGAGGTGAGCAGTACTTC
CASSLEGRGEQYF
>TRBD1|-|TRBJ2-3|TRBV5-1
TGCGCCAGCAGCTTGGAGGCAGGGGGCCCAGATACGCAGTATTTT
CASSLEAGGPDTQYF
>-|-|TRBJ1-4|TRBV20-1
TGCAGTGCCCGGTCTAATGAAAAACTGTTTTTT
CSARSNEKLFF
>-|-|TRBJ1-1|TRBV6-5
TGTGCCAAATATAAAGATGGGAACACTGAAGCTTTCTTT
CAKYKDGNTEAFF
>-|-|TRBJ2-3|TRBV2
TGTGCCAGCAGTGTCCTCACAGATACGCAGTATTTT
CASSVLTDTQYF
>-|-|TRBJ1-6|TRBV5-5
TGTGCCAGCAGCTTTAGGCACGGGAGCTCCTATAATTCACCCCTCCACTTT
CASSFRHGSSYNSPLHF
>-|-|TRBJ1-2|TRBV28
TGTGCCAGCAGTTCACCTCAGGGTATAGCTTGGTATGGCTACACCTTC
CASSSPQGIAWYGYTF
>TRBD2|-|TRBJ2-1|TRBV30
TGTACAGTACTAGCGGGAGGAAACAATGAGCAGTTCTTC
CTVLAGGNNEQFF
>-|-|TRBJ1-4|TRBV6-5
TGTGCCAGCAGTACTGGGGGGGGTGATGAAAAACTGTTTTTT
CASSTGGGDEKLFF
>-|-|TRBJ1-2|TRBV11-2
TGTGCCAGCAGCTTACGGGGCACCTATGGCTACACCTTC
CASSLRGTYGYTF
>-|-|TRBJ2-2|TRBV14
TGTGCCAGCAGCCAGCTTACGAACACCGGGGAGCTGTTTTTT
CASSQLTNTGELFF
>-|few|TRBJ2-1|TRBV4-1
TGCGCCAGCAGCCGGGGCGGACCAGGGTTGGGTGAGCAGTTCTTC
CASSRGGPGLGEQFF
>TRBD2|-|TRBJ2-7|TRBV25-1
TGTGCCAGCAGTGAATTCGGGAGGAACGAGCAGTACTTC
CASSEFGRNEQYF
>-|-|TRBJ2-6|TRBV7-9
TGTGCCAGCAGCTTTCGATTCTCTGGGGCCAACGTCCTGACTTTC
CASSFRFSGANVLTF
>-|few|TRBJ1-1|TRBV19
TGTGCCAGTAGTCGGGACGGCTATAGGACTTTCTTT
CASSRDGYRTFF